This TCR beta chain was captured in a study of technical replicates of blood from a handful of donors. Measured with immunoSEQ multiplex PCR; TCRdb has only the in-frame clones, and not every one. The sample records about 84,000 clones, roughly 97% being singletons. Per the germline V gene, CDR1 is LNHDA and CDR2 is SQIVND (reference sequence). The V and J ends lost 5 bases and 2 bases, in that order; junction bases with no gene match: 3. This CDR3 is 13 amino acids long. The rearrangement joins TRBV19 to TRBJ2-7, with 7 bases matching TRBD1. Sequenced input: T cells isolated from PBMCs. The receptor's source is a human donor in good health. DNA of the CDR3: TGTGCCAGTAGTCCCGGGACAGCCTACGAGCAGTACTTC. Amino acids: CASSPGTAYEQYF.